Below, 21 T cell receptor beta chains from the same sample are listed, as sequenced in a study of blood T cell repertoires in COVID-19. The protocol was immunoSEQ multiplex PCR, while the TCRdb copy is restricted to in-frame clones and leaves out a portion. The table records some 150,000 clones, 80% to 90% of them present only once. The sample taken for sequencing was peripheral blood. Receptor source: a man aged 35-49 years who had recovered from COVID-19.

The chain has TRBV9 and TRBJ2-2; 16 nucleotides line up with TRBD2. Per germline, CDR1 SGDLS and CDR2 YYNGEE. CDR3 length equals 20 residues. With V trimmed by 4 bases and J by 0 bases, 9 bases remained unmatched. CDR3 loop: CASSPRGTSGRATNTGELFF. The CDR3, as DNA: TGTGCCAGCAGCCCGCGTGGGACTAGCGGGAGGGCAACGAACACCGGGGAGCTGTTTTTT.

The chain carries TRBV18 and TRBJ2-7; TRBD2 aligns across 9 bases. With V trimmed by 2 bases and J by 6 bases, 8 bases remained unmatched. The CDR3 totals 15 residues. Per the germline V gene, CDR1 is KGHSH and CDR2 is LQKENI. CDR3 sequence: CASSPSKRGVGEQYF. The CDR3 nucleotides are TGTGCCAGCTCACCAAGCAAGCGGGGGGTGGGCGAGCAGTACTTC.

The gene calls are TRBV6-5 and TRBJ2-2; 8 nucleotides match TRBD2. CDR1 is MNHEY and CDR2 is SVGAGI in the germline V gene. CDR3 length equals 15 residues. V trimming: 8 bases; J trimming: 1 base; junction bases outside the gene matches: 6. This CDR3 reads CASERSGRNTGELFF. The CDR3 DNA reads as TGTGCCAGCGAGAGGAGCGGGAGGAACACCGGGGAGCTGTTTTTT.

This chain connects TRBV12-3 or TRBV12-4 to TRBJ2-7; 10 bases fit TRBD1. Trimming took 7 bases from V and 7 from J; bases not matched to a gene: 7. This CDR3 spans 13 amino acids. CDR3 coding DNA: TGTGCCAGCACCACCCCGGGACAGGGGGAGCAGTACTTC. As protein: CASTTPGQGEQYF.

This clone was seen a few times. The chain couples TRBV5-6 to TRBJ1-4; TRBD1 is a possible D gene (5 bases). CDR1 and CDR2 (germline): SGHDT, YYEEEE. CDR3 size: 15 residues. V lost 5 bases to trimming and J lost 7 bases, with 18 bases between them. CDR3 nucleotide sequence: TGTGCCAGCAGTTCTTACGGGACTGAACTTGAAAAACTGTTTTTT. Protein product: CASSSYGTELEKLFF.

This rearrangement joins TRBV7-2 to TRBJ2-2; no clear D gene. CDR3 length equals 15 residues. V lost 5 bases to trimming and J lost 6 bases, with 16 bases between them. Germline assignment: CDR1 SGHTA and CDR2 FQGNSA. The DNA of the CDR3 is TGTGCCAGCAGCCCGCTAGGTGGTCTGGCCGGGGAGCTGTTTTTT. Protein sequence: CASSPLGGLAGELFF.

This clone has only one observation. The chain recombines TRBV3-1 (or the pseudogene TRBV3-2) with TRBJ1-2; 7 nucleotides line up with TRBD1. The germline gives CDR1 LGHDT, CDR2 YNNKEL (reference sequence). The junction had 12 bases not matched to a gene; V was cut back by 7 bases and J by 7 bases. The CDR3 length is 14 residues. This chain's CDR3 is CASNLQGTQAGYTF. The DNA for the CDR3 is TGTGCCAGCAACCTACAGGGGACTCAGGCTGGCTACACCTTC.

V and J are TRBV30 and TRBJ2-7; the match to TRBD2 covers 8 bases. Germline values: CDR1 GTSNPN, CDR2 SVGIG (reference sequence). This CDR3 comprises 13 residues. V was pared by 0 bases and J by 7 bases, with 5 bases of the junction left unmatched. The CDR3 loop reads CAWSVKPGGEQYF. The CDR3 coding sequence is TGTGCCTGGAGTGTAAAGCCGGGGGGGGAGCAGTACTTC.

The DNA of the CDR3 is TGTGCCAGCAGCCATACTAGCGGGAAAAATGAGCAGTTCTTC. It yields the protein CASSHTSGKNEQFF. The chain recombines TRBV7-3 with TRBJ2-1; 10 nucleotides line up with TRBD2. CDR1 and CDR2 from the germline V gene are SGHTA and FQGTGA. This CDR3 spans 14 amino acids. After removal of 5 bases from V and 7 bases from J, the junction contained 5 bases not matched to a gene.

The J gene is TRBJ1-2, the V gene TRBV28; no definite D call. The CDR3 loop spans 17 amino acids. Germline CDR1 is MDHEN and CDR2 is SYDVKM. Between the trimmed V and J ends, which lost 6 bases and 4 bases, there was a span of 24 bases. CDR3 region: CASSLLVGRHVFYGYTF. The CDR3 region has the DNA TGTGCCAGCAGCCTGCTGGTTGGCAGGCACGTATTCTATGGCTACACCTTC.

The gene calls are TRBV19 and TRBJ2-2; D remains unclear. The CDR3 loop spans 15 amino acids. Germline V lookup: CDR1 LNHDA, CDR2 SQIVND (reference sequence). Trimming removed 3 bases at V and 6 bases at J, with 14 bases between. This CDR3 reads CASSIRQEVAGELFF. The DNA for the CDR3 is TGTGCCAGTAGTATTCGGCAGGAAGTAGCCGGGGAGCTGTTTTTT.

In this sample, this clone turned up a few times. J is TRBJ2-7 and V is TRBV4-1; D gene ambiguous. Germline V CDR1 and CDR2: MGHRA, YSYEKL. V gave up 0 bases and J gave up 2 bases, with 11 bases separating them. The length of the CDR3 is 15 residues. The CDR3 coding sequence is TGCGCCAGCAGCCAAGATTTCCCGGGTCCCTACGAGCAGTACTTC. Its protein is CASSQDFPGPYEQYF.

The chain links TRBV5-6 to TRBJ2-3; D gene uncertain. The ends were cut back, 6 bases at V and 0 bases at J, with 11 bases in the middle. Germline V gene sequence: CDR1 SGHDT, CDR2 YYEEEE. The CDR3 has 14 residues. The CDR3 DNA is TGTGCCAGCACCCTTTTAACTAGCACAGATACGCAGTATTTT. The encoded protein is CASTLLTSTDTQYF.

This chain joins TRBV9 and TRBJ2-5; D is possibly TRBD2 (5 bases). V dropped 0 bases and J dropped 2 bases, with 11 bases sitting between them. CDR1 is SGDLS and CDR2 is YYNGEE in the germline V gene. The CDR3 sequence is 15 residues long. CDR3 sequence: CASSVGAVLQETQYF. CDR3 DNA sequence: TGTGCCAGCAGCGTAGGAGCGGTACTACAAGAGACCCAGTACTTC.

The CDR3 DNA reads TGCGCCAGCAGCCAAGAATATTTCTCAGGGGCTGGGGAAAAACTGTTTTTT. Amino acid sequence: CASSQEYFSGAGEKLFF. V and J are TRBV4-3 and TRBJ1-4, with a tentative D call TRBD1 (6 bases). The CDR3 extends over 17 amino acids. Germline CDR1 LGHNA, CDR2 YSLEER. V was shortened by 0 bases and J by 8 bases, with 19 bases between the two germline ends.

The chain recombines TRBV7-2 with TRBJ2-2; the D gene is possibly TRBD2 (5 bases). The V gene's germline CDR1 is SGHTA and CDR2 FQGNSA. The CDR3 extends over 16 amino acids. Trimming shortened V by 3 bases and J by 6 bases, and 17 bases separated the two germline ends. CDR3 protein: CASSLSEAPWAGELFF. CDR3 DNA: TGTGCCAGCAGCTTGTCGGAGGCGCCGTGGGCCGGGGAGCTGTTTTTT.

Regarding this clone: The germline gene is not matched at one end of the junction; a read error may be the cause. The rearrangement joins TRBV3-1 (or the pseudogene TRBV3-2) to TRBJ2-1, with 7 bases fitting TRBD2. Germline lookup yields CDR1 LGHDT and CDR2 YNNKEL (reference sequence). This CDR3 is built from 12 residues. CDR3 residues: CASSRTGGSRVF. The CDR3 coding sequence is TGTGCCAGCAGTCGTACTGGCGGGAGTAGAGTCTTC.

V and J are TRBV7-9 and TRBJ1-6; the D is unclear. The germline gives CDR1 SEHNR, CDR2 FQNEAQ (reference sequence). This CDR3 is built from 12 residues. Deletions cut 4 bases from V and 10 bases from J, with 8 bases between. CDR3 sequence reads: CASSSGESPLHF. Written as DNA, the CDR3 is TGTGCCAGCAGCTCCGGGGAGTCACCCCTCCACTTT. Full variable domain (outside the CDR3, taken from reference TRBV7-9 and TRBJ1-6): DTGVSQNPRHKITKRGQNVTFRCDPISEHNRLYWYRQTLGQGPEFLTYFQNEAQLEKSRLLSDRFSAERPKGSFSTLEIQRTEQGDSAMYLCASSSGESPLHFGNGTRLTVT.

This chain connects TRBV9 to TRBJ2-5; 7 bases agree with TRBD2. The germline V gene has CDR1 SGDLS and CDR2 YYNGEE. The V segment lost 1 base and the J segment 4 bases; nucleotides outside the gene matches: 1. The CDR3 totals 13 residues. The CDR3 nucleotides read TGTGCCAGCAGCGTATGGGGGGGAGAGACCCAGTACTTC. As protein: CASSVWGGETQYF.

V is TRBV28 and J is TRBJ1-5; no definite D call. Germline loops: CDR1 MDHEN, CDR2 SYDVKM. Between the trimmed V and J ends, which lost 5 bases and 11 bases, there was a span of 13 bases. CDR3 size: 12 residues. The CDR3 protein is CASSTTEEAQHF. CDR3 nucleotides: TGTGCCAGCAGTACCACGGAGGAGGCCCAGCATTTT.

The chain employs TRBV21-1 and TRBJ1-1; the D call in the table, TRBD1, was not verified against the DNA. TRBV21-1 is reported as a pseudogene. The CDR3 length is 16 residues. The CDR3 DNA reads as TGTGCCAGCAGCAAAAATAGTACAGGATGGAACACTGAAGCTTTCTTT. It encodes CASSKNSTGWNTEAFF.